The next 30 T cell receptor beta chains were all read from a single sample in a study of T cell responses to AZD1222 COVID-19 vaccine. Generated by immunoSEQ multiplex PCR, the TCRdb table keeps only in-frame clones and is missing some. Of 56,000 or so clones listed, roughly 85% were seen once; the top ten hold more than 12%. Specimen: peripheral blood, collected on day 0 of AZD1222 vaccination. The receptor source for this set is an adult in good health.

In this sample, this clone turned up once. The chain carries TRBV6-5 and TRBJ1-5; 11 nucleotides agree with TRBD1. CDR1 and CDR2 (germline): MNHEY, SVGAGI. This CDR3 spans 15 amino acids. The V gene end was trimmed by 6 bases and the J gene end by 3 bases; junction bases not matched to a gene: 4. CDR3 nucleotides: TGTGCCAGCAGCGGACAGGGGGCTCTCAATCAGCCCCAGCATTTT. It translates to CASSGQGALNQPQHF.

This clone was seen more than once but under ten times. The CDR3 is CASSTGGPYNEQFF. CDR3 DNA sequence: TGTGCCAGTAGTACGGGGGGGCCGTATAATGAGCAGTTCTTC. The chain has TRBV19 and TRBJ2-1, with 8 bases matching TRBD2. The CDR3 contains 14 residues. V was clipped by 4 bases and J by 7 bases; unmatched bases: 6. The germline V gene encodes CDR1 LNHDA and CDR2 SQIVND (reference sequence).

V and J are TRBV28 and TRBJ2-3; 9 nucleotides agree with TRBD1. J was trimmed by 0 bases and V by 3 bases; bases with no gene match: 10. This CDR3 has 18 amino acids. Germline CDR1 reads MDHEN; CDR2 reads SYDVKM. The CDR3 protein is CASSFGSYRGQSTDTQYF. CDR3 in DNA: TGTGCCAGCAGTTTCGGTTCATACAGGGGGCAGAGCACAGATACGCAGTATTTT.

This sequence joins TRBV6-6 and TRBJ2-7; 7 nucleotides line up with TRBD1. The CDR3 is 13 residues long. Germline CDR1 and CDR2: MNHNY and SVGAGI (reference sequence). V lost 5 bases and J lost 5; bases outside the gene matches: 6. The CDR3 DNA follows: TGTGCCAGCAGTCTCCGGGACAGCAACGAGCAGTACTTC. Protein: CASSLRDSNEQYF.

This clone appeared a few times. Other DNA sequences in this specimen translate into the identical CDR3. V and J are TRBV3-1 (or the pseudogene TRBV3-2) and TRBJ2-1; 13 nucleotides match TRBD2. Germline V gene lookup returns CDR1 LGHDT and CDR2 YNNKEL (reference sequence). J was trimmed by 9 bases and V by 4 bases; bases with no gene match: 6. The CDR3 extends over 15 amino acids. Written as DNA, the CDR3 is TGTGCCAGCAGCCCCACTAGCGGGGGGGCTGGTGAGCAGTTCTTC. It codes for CASSPTSGGAGEQFF.

The CDR3 here is CAILNTGELFF. The CDR3 DNA reads TGTGCCATCCTTAACACCGGGGAGCTGTTTTTT. V and J are TRBV12-3 or TRBV12-4 and TRBJ2-2; D ambiguous. This CDR3 region has 11 residues. V was clipped by 10 bases and J by 2 bases, with 5 bases between them.

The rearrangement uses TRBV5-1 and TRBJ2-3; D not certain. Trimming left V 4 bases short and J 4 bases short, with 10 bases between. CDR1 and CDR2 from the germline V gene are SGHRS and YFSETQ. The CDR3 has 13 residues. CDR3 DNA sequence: TGCGCCAGCAGCCTTCCCTCGGCAGATACGCAGTATTTT. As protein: CASSLPSADTQYF.

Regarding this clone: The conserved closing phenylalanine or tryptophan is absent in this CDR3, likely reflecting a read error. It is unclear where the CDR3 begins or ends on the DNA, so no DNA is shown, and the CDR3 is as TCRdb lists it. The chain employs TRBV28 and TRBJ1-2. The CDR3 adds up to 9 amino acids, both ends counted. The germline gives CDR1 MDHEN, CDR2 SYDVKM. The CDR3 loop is CASSLSGVI.

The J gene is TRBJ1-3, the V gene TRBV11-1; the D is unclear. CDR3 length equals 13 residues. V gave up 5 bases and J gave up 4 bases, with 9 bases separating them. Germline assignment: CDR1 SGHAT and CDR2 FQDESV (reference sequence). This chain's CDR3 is CASSLEMGNTIYF. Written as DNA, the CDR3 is TGTGCCAGCAGCCTTGAAATGGGAAACACCATATATTTT.

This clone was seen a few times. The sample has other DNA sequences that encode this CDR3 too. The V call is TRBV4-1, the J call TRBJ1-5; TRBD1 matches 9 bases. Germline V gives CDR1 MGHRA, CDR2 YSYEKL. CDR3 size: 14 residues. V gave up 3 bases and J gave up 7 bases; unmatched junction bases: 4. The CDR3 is CASSHPQGAQPQHF. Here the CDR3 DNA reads TGCGCCAGCAGCCACCCACAGGGGGCCCAGCCCCAGCATTTT.

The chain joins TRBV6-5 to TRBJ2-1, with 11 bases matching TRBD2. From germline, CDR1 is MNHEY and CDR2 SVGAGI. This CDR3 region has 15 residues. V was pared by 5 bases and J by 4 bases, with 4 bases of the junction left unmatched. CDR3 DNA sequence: TGTGCCAGCAGTATCCTAGCGGGGGGTTACAATGAGCAGTTCTTC. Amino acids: CASSILAGGYNEQFF.

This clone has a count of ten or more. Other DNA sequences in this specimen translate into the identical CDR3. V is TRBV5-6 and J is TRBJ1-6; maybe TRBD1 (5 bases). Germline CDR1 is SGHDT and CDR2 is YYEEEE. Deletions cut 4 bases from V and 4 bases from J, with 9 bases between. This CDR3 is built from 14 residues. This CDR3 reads CASSLAGYNSPLHF. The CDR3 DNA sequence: TGTGCCAGCAGCCTGGCAGGGTATAATTCACCCCTCCACTTT.

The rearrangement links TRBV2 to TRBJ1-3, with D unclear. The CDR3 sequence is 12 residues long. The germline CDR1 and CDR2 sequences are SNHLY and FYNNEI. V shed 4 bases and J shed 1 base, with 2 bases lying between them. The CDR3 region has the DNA TGTGCCAGCAGTGGTTCTGGAAACACCATATATTTT. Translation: CASSGSGNTIYF.

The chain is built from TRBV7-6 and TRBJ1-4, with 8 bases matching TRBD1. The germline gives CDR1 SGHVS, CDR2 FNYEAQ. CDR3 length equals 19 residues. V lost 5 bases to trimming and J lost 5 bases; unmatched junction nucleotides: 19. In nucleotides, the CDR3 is TGTGCCAGCAGCCCTAGTGTCGTCGGGCGGGCAGGGGGCAATGAAAAACTGTTTTTT. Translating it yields CASSPSVVGRAGGNEKLFF.

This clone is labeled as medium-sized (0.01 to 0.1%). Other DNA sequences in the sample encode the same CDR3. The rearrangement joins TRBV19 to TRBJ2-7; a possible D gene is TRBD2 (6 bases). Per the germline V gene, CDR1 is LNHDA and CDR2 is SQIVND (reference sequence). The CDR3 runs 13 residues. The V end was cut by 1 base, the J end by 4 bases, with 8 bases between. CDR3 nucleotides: TGTGCCAGTAGTATAGGGGGAGGATACGAGCAGTACTTC. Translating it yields CASSIGGGYEQYF.

The CDR3: CAVRDGGFNTGELFF. DNA of the CDR3: TGTGCCGTAAGGGACGGCGGATTCAACACCGGGGAGCTGTTTTTT. The V gene is TRBV6-5, the J gene TRBJ2-2; D may be TRBD1 or TRBD2 (5 bases each). The CDR3 has 15 amino acids. The V and J ends lost 11 bases and 2 bases respectively, with 18 bases between them. The germline V gene has CDR1 MNHEY and CDR2 SVGAGI.

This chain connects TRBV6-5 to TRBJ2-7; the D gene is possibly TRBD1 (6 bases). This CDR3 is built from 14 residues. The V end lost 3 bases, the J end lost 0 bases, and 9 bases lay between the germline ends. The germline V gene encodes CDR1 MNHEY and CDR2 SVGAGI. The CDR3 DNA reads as TGTGCCAGCAGTTATAAGGGGGTCTCCTACGAGCAGTACTTC. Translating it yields CASSYKGVSYEQYF.

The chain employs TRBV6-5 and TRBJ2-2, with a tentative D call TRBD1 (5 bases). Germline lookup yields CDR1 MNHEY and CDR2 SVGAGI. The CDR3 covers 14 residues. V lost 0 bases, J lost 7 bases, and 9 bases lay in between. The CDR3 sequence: CASSYSVRDGELFF. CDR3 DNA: TGTGCCAGCAGTTACTCTGTCAGGGACGGGGAGCTGTTTTTT.

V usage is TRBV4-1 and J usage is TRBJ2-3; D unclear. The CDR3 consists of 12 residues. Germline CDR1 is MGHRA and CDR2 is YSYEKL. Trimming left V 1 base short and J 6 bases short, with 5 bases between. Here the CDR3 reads CASSQGHDTQYF. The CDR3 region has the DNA TGCGCCAGCAGCCAAGGCCACGATACGCAGTATTTT.

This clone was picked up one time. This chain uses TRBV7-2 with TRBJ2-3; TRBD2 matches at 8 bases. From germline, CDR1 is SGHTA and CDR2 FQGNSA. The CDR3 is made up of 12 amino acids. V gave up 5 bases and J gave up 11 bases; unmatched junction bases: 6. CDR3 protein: CASSEGLVGQYF. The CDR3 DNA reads TGTGCCAGCAGCGAGGGACTAGTGGGGCAGTATTTT.

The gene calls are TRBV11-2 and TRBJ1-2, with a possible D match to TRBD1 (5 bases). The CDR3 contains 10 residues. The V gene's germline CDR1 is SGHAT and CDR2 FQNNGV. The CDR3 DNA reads TGTGCGGGGCCCAAAAGGGGCTACACCTTC. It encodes CAGPKRGYTF.

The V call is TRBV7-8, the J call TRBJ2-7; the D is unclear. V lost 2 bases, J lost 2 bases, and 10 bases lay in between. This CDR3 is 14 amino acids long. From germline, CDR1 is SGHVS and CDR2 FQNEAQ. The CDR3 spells CASSLFRTAYEQYF. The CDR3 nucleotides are TGTGCCAGCAGCTTATTTAGAACAGCCTACGAGCAGTACTTC.

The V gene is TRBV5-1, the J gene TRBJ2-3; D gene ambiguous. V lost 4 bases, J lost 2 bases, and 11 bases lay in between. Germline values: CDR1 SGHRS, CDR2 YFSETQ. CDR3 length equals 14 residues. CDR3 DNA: TGCGCCAGCAGCCGGGCGCAGTCCACAGATACGCAGTATTTT. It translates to CASSRAQSTDTQYF.

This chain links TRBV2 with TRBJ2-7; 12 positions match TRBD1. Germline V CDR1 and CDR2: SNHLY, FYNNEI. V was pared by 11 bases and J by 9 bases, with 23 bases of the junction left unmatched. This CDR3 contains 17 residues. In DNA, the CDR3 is TGTGCCGCGGAGGGTATAACGGGGGACAGGGGGCGTTTTGGGCAGTACTTC. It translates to CAAEGITGDRGRFGQYF.

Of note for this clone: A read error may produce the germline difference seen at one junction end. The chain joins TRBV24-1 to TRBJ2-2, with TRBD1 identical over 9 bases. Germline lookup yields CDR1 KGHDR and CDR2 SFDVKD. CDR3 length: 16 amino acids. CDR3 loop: CPTSPPGTGTTGELFF. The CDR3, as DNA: TGTCCCACCAGTCCCCCCGGGACAGGGACGACCGGGGAGCTGTTTTTT.

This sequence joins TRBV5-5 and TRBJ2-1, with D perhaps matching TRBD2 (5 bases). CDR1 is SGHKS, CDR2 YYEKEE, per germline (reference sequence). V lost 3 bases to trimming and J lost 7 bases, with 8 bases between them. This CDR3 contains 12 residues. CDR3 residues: CASSWTGNEQFF. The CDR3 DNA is TGTGCCAGCAGCTGGACGGGAAATGAGCAGTTCTTC.

CDR3 DNA sequence: TGTGCCAGCAGCCCGAGGGTCGCGGGGGGTACAGATACGCAGTATTTT. This encodes CASSPRVAGGTDTQYF. The genes are TRBV5-4 and TRBJ2-3; 8 nucleotides line up with TRBD2. Germline CDR1 and CDR2: SGHNT and YYREEE (reference sequence). V shed 4 bases and J 3 bases; nucleotides not matched to a gene: 10. CDR3 length: 16 residues.

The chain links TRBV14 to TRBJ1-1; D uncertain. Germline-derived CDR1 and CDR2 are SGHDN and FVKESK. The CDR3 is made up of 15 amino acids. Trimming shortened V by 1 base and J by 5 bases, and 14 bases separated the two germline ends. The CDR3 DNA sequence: TGTGCCAGCAGCCAAGGGGGAATGGTCCAAACTGAAGCTTTCTTT. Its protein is CASSQGGMVQTEAFF.

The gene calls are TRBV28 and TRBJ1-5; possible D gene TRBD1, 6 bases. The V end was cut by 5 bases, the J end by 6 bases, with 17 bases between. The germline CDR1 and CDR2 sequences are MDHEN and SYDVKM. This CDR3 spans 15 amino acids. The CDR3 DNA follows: TGTGCCAGCAGTGGCTGGGGGAGGGGGAGTCAGCCCCAGCATTTT. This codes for CASSGWGRGSQPQHF.

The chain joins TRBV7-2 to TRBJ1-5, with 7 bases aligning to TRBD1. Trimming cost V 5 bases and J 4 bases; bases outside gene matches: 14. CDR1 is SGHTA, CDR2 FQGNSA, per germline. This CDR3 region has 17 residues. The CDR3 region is CASSVRGGQNSNQPQHF. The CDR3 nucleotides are TGTGCCAGCAGCGTTAGGGGGGGACAGAATAGTAATCAGCCCCAGCATTTT.